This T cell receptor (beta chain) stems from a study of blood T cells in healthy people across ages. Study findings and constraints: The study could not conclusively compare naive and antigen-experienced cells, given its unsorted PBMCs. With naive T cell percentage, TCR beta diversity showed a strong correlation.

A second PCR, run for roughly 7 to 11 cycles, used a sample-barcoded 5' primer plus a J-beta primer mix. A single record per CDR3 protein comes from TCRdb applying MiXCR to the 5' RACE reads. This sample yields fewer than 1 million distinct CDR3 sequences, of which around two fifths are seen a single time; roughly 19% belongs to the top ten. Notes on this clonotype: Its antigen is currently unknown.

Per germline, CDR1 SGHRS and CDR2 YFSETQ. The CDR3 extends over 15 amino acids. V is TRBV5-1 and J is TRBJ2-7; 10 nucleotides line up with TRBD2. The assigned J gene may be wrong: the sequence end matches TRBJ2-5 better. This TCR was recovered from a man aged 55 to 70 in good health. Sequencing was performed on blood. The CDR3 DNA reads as TGCGCCAGCAGCATATCCGGGACTAGCGTACAGACCCAGTACTTC. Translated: CASSISGTSVQTQYF.